The present entry profiles one T cell receptor beta chain with its context. A much larger clonotype is one base distant, so this may be a read error. This sample is drawn from a study of Graves' ophthalmopathy and Graves' hyperthyroidism. RNA transcripts were the template, and TCR beta CDR3 regions were amplified from them. Investigators did first-round RT-PCR with HTBI primers, then second-round multiplex PCR. TCRdb reanalysed the multiplex PCR reads using MiXCR and keeps one entry per CDR3 protein. The sample carries about 700,000 distinct CDR3 sequences, 35% to 45% recorded once. The TCR was taken from an adult man with Graves' ophthalmopathy. Input material: peripheral blood.

Here the CDR3 reads CATSPGLANTGELFF. CDR3 bases: TGTGCCACCAGTCCGGGACTAGCGAACACCGGGGAGCTGTTTTTT. The gene calls are TRBV15 and TRBJ2-2; TRBD2 aligns across 8 bases. Germline loops: CDR1 LNHNV, CDR2 YYDKDF (reference sequence). This CDR3 has 15 residues. The V segment lost 6 bases and the J segment 0 bases; nucleotides outside the gene matches: 3.